The clone carrying this T cell receptor (beta chain) was counted many times. This sample was taken from a study of T cells after yellow fever vaccination. As TCR cDNA was made by 5'RACE template switching, a universal primer site and UMIs were added. TCRdb independently ran MiXCR on the 5' RACE reads; one entry per CDR3 protein. This sample carries roughly 45,000 distinct CDR3 sequences, 6.8% of them seen once, and the ten largest clones take approximately 16%. V lost 2 bases and J 9 bases, leaving 8 bases between the germline ends. This CDR3 has 12 residues. Germline CDR1 is SGHTA and CDR2 is FQGTGA.

The sample in question was CD8+ T cells not binding an NS4B(214-222) dextramer, sorted from PBMCs, obtained 45 days after the yellow fever booster vaccination. The chain combines TRBV7-3 with TRBJ2-1; D not resolved. The receptor was isolated from a man aged 30 to 39 who received the YFV17D yellow fever vaccine. CDR3 region: CASSLPAGEQFF. Here the CDR3 DNA reads TGTGCCAGCAGCTTACCAGCTGGTGAGCAGTTCTTC.